The sequence of this TCR beta chain was determined in a study of shared clonotypes between healthy human individuals. Sequenced by immunoSEQ multiplex PCR; TCRdb stores in-frame clones only, minus some. The sample lists hundreds of thousands of clones; around 96% were seen once. Naive CD8 cells were CD45RO-negative, positively selected for CCR7, excluding terminally differentiated effector memory CD45RA+ cells. This CDR3 is built from 14 residues. V shed 5 bases and J shed 3 bases, with 13 bases lying between them. Germline-derived CDR1 and CDR2 are SGHVS and FNYEAQ. The gene calls are TRBV7-6 and TRBJ1-2; unclear D gene. This sequence was found in a woman aged 25 to 39 in good health. The sequenced sample consisted of naive CD8+ T cells sorted from blood. The CDR3 here is CASSPQPEDYGYTF. The CDR3 DNA sequence: TGTGCCAGCAGCCCTCAGCCGGAAGACTATGGCTACACCTTC.